Each of the 6 T cell receptor beta chains below was sequenced from the same sample in a study of OX40 agonist ivuxolimab in advanced cancers. Measured with immunoSEQ multiplex PCR; TCRdb has only the in-frame clones, and not every one. The table lists 50,000 to 65,000 clones, around 86% of them singletons. This specimen was CD4+ or CD8+ T cells sorted from blood, taken in a trial of the OX40 agonist ivuxolimab. These TCRs come from an adult with an advanced solid tumor such as melanoma, head and neck, liver or kidney cancer.

The chain has TRBV6-5 and TRBJ1-3; 7 bases match TRBD1. The germline gives CDR1 MNHEY, CDR2 SVGAGI. The CDR3 extends over 15 amino acids. Unmatched junction bases numbered 10, after V lost 6 bases and J lost 5 bases. The DNA of the CDR3 is TGTGCCAGCAGACCCCCGGGACAGCTTAGAAACACCATATATTTT. Residues: CASRPPGQLRNTIYF.

This sequence joins TRBV5-1 and TRBJ2-3, with unresolved D. This CDR3 has 13 residues. Trimming stripped 1 base from V and 1 base from J, with 4 bases between. Germline CDR1 SGHRS, CDR2 YFSETQ. In nucleotides, the CDR3 is TGCGCCAGCAGCTTGAGGGGCACAGATACGCAGTATTTT. It translates to CASSLRGTDTQYF.

The chain uses TRBV7-2 and TRBJ2-7, with 10 positions matching TRBD2. Germline CDR1 is SGHTA and CDR2 is FQGNSA. The CDR3 has 14 amino acids. The ends lost 3 bases at V and 4 bases at J; junction bases unmatched: 3. The CDR3 bases are TGTGCCAGCAGCTTTAGACTAGCGGGTTACGAGCAGTACTTC. Amino acid sequence: CASSFRLAGYEQYF.

The gene calls are TRBV5-1 and TRBJ1-1; TRBD1 might be the D (5 bases). V was pared by 0 bases and J by 7 bases, with 19 bases between. In germline, CDR1 is SGHRS, CDR2 YFSETQ. This CDR3 has 16 residues. The CDR3 here is CASSLDSGTLKGEAFF. For the CDR3, the DNA is TGCGCCAGCAGCTTGGACTCCGGGACCCTCAAGGGTGAAGCTTTCTTT.

The rearrangement links TRBV7-9 to TRBJ2-1; TRBD2 agrees at 8 bases. The germline gives CDR1 SEHNR, CDR2 FQNEAQ (reference sequence). V dropped 5 bases and J dropped 4; count of bases not matched to a gene: 10. This CDR3 has 16 residues. CDR3: CASSVVAGLFYNEQFF. The CDR3 region has the DNA TGTGCCAGCAGCGTTGTAGCGGGGCTATTTTACAATGAGCAGTTCTTC.

The chain combines TRBV28 with TRBJ2-1; 8 bases map to TRBD2. The CDR3 extends over 12 amino acids. CDR1 is MDHEN and CDR2 is SYDVKM in the germline V gene. V gave up 9 bases and J gave up 8 bases; unmatched junction bases: 6. The CDR3 nucleotides are TGTGCCAGTGGGACTAGTCCCGATGAGCAGTTCTTC. Translating gives CASGTSPDEQFF. The whole variable domain, filled in from reference TRBV28 and TRBJ2-1, reads DVKVTQSSRYLVKRTGEKVFLECVQDMDHENMFWYRQDPGLGLRLIYFSYDVKMKEKGDIPEGYSVSREKKERFSLILESASTNQTSMYLCASGTSPDEQFFGPGTRLTVL.